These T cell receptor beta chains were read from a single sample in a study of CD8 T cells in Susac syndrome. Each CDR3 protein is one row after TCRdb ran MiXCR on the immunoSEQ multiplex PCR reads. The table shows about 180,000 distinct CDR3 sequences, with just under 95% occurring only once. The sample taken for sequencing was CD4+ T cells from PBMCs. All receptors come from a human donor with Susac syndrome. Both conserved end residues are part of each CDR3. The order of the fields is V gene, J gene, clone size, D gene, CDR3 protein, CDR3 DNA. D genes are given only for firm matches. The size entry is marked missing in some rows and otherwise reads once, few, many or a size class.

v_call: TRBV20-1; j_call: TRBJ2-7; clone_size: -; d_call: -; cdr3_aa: CSASERTYEQYF; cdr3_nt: TGCAGTGCTAGTGAGCGGACCTACGAGCAGTACTTC
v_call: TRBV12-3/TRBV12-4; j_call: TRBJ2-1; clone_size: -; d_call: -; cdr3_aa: CASSNRRGRNEQFF; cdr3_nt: TGTGCCAGCAGCAATAGAAGGGGGAGAAATGAGCAGTTCTTC
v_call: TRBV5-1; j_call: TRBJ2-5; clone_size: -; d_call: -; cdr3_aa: CASSLGLVQETQYF; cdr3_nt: TGCGCCAGCAGCTTGGGACTTGTCCAAGAGACCCAGTACTTC
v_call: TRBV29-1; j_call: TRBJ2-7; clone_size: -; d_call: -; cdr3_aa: CSVPVGADPEEQYF; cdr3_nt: TGCAGCGTCCCCGTCGGAGCCGATCCCGAAGAGCAGTACTTC
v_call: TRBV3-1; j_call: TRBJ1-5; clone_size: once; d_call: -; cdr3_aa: CASSHNGWHGSNQPQHF; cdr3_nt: TGTGCCAGCAGCCACAACGGGTGGCACGGTAGCAATCAGCCCCAGCATTTT
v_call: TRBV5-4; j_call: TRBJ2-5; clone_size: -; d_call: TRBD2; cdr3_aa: CASSVTSVETQYF; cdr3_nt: TGTGCCAGCAGCGTGACTAGCGTAGAGACCCAGTACTTC
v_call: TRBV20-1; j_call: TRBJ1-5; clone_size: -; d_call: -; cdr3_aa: CSASRGGSNQPQHF; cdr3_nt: TGCAGTGCTAGCAGGGGAGGAAGCAATCAGCCCCAGCATTTT
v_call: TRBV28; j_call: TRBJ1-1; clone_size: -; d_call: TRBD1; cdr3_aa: CASDRDRGVNTEAFF; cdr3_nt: TGTGCCAGCGACCGGGACAGGGGGGTGAACACTGAAGCTTTCTTT
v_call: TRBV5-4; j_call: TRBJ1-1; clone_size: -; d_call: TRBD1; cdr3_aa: CASSPAPAGGYTEAFF; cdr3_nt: TGTGCCAGCAGTCCAGCCCCGGCAGGGGGCTATACTGAAGCTTTCTTT
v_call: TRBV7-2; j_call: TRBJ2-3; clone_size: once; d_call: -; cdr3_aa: CASSLRRWTDTQYF; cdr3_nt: TGTGCCAGCAGCTTACGGCGATGGACAGATACGCAGTATTTT
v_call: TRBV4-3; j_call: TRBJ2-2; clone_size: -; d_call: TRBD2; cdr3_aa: CASSRRLAGGNTGELFF; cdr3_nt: TGCGCCAGCAGCCGGAGACTAGCGGGAGGGAACACCGGGGAGCTGTTTTTT
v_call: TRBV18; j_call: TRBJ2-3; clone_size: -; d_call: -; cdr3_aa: CASSLSVADTQYF; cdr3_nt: TGTGCCAGCTCACTCTCTGTCGCAGATACGCAGTATTTT
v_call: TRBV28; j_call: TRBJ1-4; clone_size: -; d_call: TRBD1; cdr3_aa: CASSLTGATNEKLFF; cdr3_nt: TGTGCCAGCAGTTTAACAGGGGCAACTAATGAAAAACTGTTTTTT
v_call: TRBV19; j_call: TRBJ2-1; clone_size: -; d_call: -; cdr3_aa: CASRRFGRGSEQFF; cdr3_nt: TGTGCCAGTAGGCGGTTTGGTAGGGGATCAGAGCAGTTCTTC
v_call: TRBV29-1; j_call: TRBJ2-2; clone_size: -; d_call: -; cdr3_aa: CSGRNTGELFF; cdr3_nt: TGCAGCGGGAGAAACACCGGGGAGCTGTTTTTT
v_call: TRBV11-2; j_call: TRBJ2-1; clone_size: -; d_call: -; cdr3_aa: CASSLYSTPTPLSYNEQFF; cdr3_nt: TGTGCCAGCAGCTTATATTCGACTCCAACCCCACTCTCCTACAATGAGCAGTTCTTC
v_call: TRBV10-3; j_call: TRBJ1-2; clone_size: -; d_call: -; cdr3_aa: CAISEGQPTNYGYTF; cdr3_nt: TGTGCCATCAGTGAGGGACAGCCGACTAACTATGGCTACACCTTC
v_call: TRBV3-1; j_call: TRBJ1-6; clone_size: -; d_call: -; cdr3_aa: CASSQGGPHGSPLHF; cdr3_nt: TGTGCCAGCAGCCAAGGCGGCCCTCATGGTTCACCCCTCCACTTT
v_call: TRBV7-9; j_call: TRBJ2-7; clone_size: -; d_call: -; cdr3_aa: CASSKGGNRGEQYF; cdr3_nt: TGTGCCAGCAGCAAAGGGGGAAACAGAGGCGAGCAGTACTTC
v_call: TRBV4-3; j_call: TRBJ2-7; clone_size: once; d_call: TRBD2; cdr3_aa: CASSQQPPGLAGGRSSYEQYF; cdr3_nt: TGCGCCAGCAGCCAACAACCTCCGGGACTAGCGGGAGGTAGGAGCTCCTACGAGCAGTACTTC
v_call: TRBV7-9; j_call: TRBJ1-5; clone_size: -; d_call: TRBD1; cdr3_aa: CASSRQGSQPQHF; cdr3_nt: TGTGCCAGCAGCCGACAGGGTAGTCAGCCCCAGCATTTT
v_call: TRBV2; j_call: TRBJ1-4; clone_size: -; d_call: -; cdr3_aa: CASSERTAANEKLFF; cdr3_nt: TGTGCCAGCAGTGAACGGACGGCGGCTAATGAAAAACTGTTTTTT
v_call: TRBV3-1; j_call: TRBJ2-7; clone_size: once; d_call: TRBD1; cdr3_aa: CASSHPRGSSYEQYF; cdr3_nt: TGTGCCAGCAGCCATCCCAGGGGGAGCTCCTACGAGCAGTACTTC
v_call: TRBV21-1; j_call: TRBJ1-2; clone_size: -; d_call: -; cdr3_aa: CASRGDPWDYGYTF; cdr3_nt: TGTGCCAGCAGGGGGGACCCCTGGGACTATGGCTACACCTTC
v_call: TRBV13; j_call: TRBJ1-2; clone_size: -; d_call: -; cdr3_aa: CASSLRRASGYGYTF; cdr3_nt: TGTGCCAGCAGCTTAAGGAGGGCCTCGGGCTATGGCTACACCTTC
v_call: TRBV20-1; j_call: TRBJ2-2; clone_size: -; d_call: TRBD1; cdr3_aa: CSAPNPGQITGELFF; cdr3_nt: TGCAGTGCCCCTAACCCGGGACAGATCACCGGGGAGCTGTTTTTT
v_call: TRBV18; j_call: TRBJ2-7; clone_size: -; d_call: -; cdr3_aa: CASLPGPAYEQYF; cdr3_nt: TGTGCCAGCTTACCGGGGCCAGCCTACGAGCAGTACTTC
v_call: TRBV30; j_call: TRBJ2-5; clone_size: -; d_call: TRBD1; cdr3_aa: CAWSPGGAVETQYF; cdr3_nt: TGTGCCTGGAGTCCAGGGGGCGCGGTGGAGACCCAGTACTTC
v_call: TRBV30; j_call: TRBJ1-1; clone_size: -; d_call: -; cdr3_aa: CAWSIFEFPDTEAFF; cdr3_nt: TGTGCCTGGAGTATCTTCGAATTTCCGGACACTGAAGCTTTCTTT
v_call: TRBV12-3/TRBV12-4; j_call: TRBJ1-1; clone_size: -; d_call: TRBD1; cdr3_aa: CASTQGGGGEAFF; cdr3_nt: TGTGCCAGCACCCAAGGGGGCGGGGGTGAAGCTTTCTTT
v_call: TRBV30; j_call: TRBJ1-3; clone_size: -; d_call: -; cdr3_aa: CAWSANRAGNTIYF; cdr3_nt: TGTGCCTGGAGTGCAAACAGGGCTGGAAACACCATATATTTT
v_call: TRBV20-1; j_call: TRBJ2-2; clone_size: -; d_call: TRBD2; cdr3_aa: CSARHTSGGTTGELFF; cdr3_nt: TGCAGTGCTAGACATACTAGCGGGGGGACCACCGGGGAGCTGTTTTTT
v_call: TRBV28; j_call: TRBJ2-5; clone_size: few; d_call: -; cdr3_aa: CASSKTSQETQYF; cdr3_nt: TGTGCCAGCAGTAAGACTAGCCAAGAGACCCAGTACTTC
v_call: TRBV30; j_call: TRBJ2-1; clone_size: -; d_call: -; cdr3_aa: CAWSPKGRGKDNEQFF; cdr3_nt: TGTGCCTGGAGTCCCAAGGGCAGGGGTAAGGACAATGAGCAGTTCTTC
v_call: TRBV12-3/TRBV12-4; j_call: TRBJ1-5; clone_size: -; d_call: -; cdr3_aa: CASSVGQPQHF; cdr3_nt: TGTGCCAGCAGCGTGGGGCAGCCCCAGCATTTT
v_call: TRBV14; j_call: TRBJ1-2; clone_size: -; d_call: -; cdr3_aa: CASSQDRASYGYTF; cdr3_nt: TGTGCCAGCAGCCAAGACAGGGCCAGCTATGGCTACACCTTC
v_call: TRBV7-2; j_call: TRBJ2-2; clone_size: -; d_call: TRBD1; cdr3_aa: CASSQQTGRGGELFF; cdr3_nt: TGTGCCAGCAGCCAGCAGACAGGGCGAGGCGGGGAGCTGTTTTTT